This is a list of T cell receptor beta chains from one sample in a study of shared clonotypes between healthy human individuals. Assay used: immunoSEQ multiplex PCR; TCRdb lists only in-frame clones, some missing. The sample has about 680,000 clones; just over 90% are singletons. The sequencing sample was made of naive CD8+ T cells sorted from blood. These receptors were obtained from a man aged 25 to 40 in good health. The CDR3 runs from the conserved cysteine through the conserved F or W. A D gene is named only where the DNA matches it firmly. Some rows have no size entry. The others give once, few or many, or a class for an expanded clone.

-	TRBJ2-5	TRBD2	TRBV28	CASSPLAGGTQETQYF	TGTGCCAGCAGTCCTTTAGCGGGAGGCACACAAGAGACCCAGTACTTC
-	TRBJ2-1	TRBD2	TRBV27	CASTLAGEYNEQFF	TGTGCCAGCACCCTAGCGGGAGAGTACAATGAGCAGTTCTTC
-	TRBJ2-7	-	TRBV7-9	CASSTGTTYEQYF	TGTGCCAGCAGCACCGGGACCACCTACGAGCAGTACTTC
-	TRBJ1-1	-	TRBV5-1	CASSLDMGIPEAFF	TGCGCCAGCAGCTTGGATATGGGAATTCCTGAAGCTTTCTTT
-	TRBJ2-3	-	TRBV29-1	CSVVGQKRTDTQYF	TGCAGCGTTGTAGGGCAAAAGCGCACAGATACGCAGTATTTT
-	TRBJ2-2	-	TRBV2	CASSTFDQNTGELFF	TGTGCCAGCAGTACTTTTGACCAGAACACCGGGGAGCTGTTTTTT
-	TRBJ2-7	TRBD1	TRBV19	CASSMGQGYEQYF	TGTGCCAGTAGTATGGGACAGGGTTACGAGCAGTACTTC
-	TRBJ2-4	TRBD2	TRBV9	CASSGGENIQYF	TGTGCCAGCTCGGGAGGGGAAAACATTCAGTACTTC
-	TRBJ2-1	TRBD2	TRBV6-6	CASSYGAGLVDNEQFF	TGTGCCAGCAGTTACGGCGCGGGACTAGTAGACAATGAGCAGTTCTTC
-	TRBJ2-2	-	TRBV9	CASSPYVGGELFF	TGTGCCAGCAGCCCGTACGTGGGCGGGGAGCTGTTTTTT
-	TRBJ1-2	-	TRBV2	CASSVDISANYGYTF	TGTGCCAGCAGTGTCGACATTTCGGCAAACTATGGCTACACCTTC
-	TRBJ2-7	-	TRBV12-5	CASGLASRDYEQYF	TGTGCTAGTGGTTTGGCGAGCCGGGACTACGAGCAGTACTTC
-	TRBJ2-7	-	TRBV6-1	CASSENVSRYYEQYF	TGTGCCAGCAGTGAAAACGTCAGCCGGTACTACGAGCAGTACTTC
-	TRBJ2-7	-	TRBV27	CASSLSTPIVAYEQYF	TGTGCCAGCAGTTTATCCACACCGATCGTCGCCTACGAGCAGTACTTC
few	TRBJ2-7	-	TRBV11-2	CASRPKRSYEQYF	TGTGCCAGCAGACCAAAGAGGTCCTACGAGCAGTACTTC
-	TRBJ2-1	-	TRBV7-2	CASSSYEESSYNEQFF	TGTGCCAGCAGCTCGTATGAGGAGAGCTCCTACAATGAGCAGTTCTTC
once	TRBJ1-2	-	TRBV6-5	CASSYSRWAEGYTF	TGTGCCAGCAGTTACTCGCGGTGGGCGGAGGGCTACACCTTC
-	TRBJ2-7	TRBD1	TRBV10-3	CAIRGQEGGWDYEQYF	TGTGCCATCAGGGGACAGGAAGGTGGCTGGGACTACGAGCAGTACTTC
-	TRBJ2-5	-	TRBV13	CASSSHPQETQYF	TGTGCCAGCAGCTCCCATCCCCAAGAGACCCAGTACTTC
-	TRBJ2-3	TRBD2	TRBV4-1	CASSLSFLAGGPADTQYF	TGCGCCAGCAGCCTGTCATTTTTAGCGGGAGGGCCGGCGGATACGCAGTATTTT
-	TRBJ1-4	TRBD1	TRBV27	CASSSLSTGPNEKLFF	TGTGCCAGCAGTTCCCTCTCGACAGGGCCTAATGAAAAACTGTTTTTT
few	TRBJ2-2	-	TRBV25-1	CANPRAEGELFF	TGTGCCAACCCTAGGGCCGAAGGGGAGCTGTTTTTT
-	TRBJ2-1	-	TRBV27	CASSYRSGSINEQFF	TGTGCCAGCAGTTACAGGTCGGGTAGCATCAATGAGCAGTTCTTC
-	TRBJ1-6	-	TRBV9	CASSVDWEPDSPLHF	TGTGCCAGCAGCGTAGACTGGGAGCCAGATTCACCCCTCCACTTT
-	TRBJ2-7	TRBD2	TRBV5-1	CASIRDRSGTSGRRTYEQYF	TGCGCCAGCATTCGTGACAGATCCGGGACTAGCGGGAGGAGGACTTACGAGCAGTACTTC
-	TRBJ2-1	TRBD2	TRBV29-1	CSVGLAGGSTDEQFF	TGCAGCGTGGGACTAGCGGGAGGATCTACGGATGAGCAGTTCTTC
-	TRBJ2-4	TRBD2	TRBV5-1	CASSLDSREVPKNIQYF	TGCGCCAGCAGCTTGGACTCGCGGGAGGTACCCAAAAACATTCAGTACTTC
-	TRBJ2-7	TRBD1	TRBV11-2	CASSSRGHEQYF	TGTGCCAGCAGCTCCAGGGGGCACGAGCAGTACTTC
-	TRBJ1-2	-	TRBV30	CAWSATGSYGYTF	TGTGCCTGGAGTGCCACAGGGTCCTATGGCTACACCTTC
few	TRBJ2-7	-	TRBV9	CASSVGGSYEQYF	TGTGCCAGCAGCGTAGGCGGCTCCTACGAGCAGTACTTC